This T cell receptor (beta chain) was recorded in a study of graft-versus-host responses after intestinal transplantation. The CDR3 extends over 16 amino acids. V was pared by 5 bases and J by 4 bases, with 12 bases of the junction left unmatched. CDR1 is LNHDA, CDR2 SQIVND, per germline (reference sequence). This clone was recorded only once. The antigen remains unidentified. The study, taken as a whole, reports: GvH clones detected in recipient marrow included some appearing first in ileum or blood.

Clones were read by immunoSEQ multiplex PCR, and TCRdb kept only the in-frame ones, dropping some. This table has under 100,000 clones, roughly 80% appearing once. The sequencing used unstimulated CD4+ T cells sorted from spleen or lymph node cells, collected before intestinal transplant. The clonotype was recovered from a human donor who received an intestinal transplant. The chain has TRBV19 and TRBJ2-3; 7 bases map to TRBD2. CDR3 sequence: CASSPLRLAGADTQYF. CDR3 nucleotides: TGTGCCAGTAGTCCCCTTCGACTGGCGGGGGCAGATACGCAGTATTTT.